This T cell receptor (beta chain) was found in a study of regulatory T cells in long-lasting Graves disease. Germline CDR1 reads LGHDT; CDR2 reads YNNKEL (reference sequence). V lost 2 bases to trimming and J lost 6 bases, with 13 bases between them. The CDR3 runs to 15 residues. Study findings and constraints: Sharing of public clonotypes was greater in persistent patients (about 3,000) than in new patients (roughly 970).

This clonotype was counted at least ten times. Antigen: not known. Combining iRepertoire HTBI primers with Arm-PCR of CDR3 regions, the authors built TCR beta libraries. TCRdb ran MiXCR on the multiplex PCR reads and lists one entry per CDR3 protein. The repertoire has approximately 350,000 distinct CDR3 sequences, approximately 15% of them found once; the top ten carry roughly 27%. Time point indicated: newly diagnosed GD, antithyroid drugs for less than 3 months. RNA from PBMCs was the source of the TCR library. These data also featured in a second study, about T cells in Graves' hyperthyroidism and ophthalmopathy. From that paper: Researchers found most expanded thyroid clonotypes above 0.001 in blood as well. A 13 V-J signature model discriminated ophthalmopathy versus stable hyperthyroidism.

The input for sequencing was peripheral blood mononuclear cells (PBMCs), taken at new diagnosis, from a patient treated with antithyroid drugs. The sequence came from a man between 40 and 49 years old with Graves disease. The chain joins TRBV3-1 to TRBJ2-2; D may be TRBD2 (5 bases). The CDR3 DNA is TGTGCCAGCAGCCAATCAGCGGTAGTGGCCGGGGAGCTGTTTTTT. Translating it yields CASSQSAVVAGELFF.